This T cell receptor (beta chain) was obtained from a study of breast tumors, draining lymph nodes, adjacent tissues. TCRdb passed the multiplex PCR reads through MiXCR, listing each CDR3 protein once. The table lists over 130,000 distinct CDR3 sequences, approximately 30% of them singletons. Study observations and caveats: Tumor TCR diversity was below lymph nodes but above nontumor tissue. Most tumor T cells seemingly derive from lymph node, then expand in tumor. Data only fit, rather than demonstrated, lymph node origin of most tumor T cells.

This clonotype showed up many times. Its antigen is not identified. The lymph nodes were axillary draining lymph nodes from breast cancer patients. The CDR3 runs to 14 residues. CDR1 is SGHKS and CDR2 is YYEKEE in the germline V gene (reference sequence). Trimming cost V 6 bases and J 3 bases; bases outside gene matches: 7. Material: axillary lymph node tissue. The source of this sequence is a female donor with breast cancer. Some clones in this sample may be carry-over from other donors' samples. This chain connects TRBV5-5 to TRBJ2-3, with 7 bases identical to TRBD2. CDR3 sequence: CASTGGGGTDTQYF. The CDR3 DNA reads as TGTGCCAGCACAGGCGGGGGAGGAACAGATACGCAGTATTTT.